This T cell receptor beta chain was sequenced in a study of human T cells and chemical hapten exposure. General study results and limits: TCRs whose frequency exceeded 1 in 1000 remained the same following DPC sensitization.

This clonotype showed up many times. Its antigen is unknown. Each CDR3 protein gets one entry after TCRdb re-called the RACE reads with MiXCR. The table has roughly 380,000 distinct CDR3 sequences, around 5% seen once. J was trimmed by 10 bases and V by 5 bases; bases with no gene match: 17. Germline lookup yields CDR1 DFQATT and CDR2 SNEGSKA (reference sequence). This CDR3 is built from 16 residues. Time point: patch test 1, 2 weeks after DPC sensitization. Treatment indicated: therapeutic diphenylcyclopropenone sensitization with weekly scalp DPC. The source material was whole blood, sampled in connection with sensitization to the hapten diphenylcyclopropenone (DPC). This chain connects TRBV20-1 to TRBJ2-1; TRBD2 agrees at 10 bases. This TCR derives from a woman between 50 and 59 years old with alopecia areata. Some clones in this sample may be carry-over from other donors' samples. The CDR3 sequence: CSAPSILAGAAREQFF. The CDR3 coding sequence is TGCAGTGCTCCCAGCATTCTAGCGGGAGCCGCCAGAGAGCAGTTCTTC.